The following is a TCR beta chain sequence with its context. The authors' processing: Reference gene primer amplification gave nucleated cell count estimates. Libraries were prepared by immunoSEQ multiplex PCR; TCRdb keeps only in-frame clonotypes and omits some of them. That table furnishes V, J and clone size, whereas the DNA furnished D and trimming. The repertoire holds around 170,000 clones, 84% seen once, with 13% to 15% in the top ten. This sample stems from a study of blood T cell repertoires in COVID-19. Study context: Acute and convalescent COVID-19 samples came from the United States, Italy and Spain. Sources were T cells, B-cell-depleted T cells, or PBMCs; the material itself was cDNA or gDNA.

Trimming took off 4 bases at V and 0 bases at J, with 6 bases between the two ends. The germline CDR1 and CDR2 sequences are LGHDT and YNNKEL (reference sequence). This CDR3 has 13 residues. This sequence was found in a man younger than 35 with active or convalescent COVID-19. The chain couples TRBV3-1 (or the pseudogene TRBV3-2) to TRBJ1-2, with D unclear. Source material: peripheral blood. CDR3 in DNA: TGTGCCAGCAGCCGACAAGCTAACTATGGCTACACCTTC. It codes for CASSRQANYGYTF.